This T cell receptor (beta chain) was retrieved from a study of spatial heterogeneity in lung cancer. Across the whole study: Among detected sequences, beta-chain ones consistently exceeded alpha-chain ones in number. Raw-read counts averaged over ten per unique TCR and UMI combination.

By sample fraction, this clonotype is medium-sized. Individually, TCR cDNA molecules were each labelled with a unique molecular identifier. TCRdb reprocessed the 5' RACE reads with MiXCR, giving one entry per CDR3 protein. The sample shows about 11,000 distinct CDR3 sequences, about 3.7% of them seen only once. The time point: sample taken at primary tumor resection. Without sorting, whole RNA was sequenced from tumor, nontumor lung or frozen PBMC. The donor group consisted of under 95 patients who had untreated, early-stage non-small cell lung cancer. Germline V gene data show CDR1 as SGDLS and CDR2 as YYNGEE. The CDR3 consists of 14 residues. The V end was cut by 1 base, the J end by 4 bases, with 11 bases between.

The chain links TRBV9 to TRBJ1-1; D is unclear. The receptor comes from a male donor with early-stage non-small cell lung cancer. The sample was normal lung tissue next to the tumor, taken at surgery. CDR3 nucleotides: TGTGCCAGCAGCGTATCCGGCCGCGGCACTGAAGCTTTCTTT. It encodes CASSVSGRGTEAFF.